One and the same sample provided the 9 T cell receptor beta chains below, sequenced in a study of cytomegalovirus exposure and HLA in healthy donors. It was with 60 Vbeta and 13 Jbeta primers that the PCR ran. The repertoire was sequenced with immunoSEQ multiplex PCR; TCRdb's copy has only in-frame clones and lacks some. The table lists 100,000 to 150,000 clones, roughly a sixth of them singletons, with 2.5% to 3% in the top ten. Material: PBMCs. These receptors originate from a female donor in good health and CMV-seropositive.

The V call is TRBV19, the J call TRBJ2-4; 12 bases match TRBD2. V was pared by 5 bases and J by 7 bases, with 12 bases of the junction left unmatched. Germline CDR1 and CDR2: LNHDA and SQIVND (reference sequence). The CDR3 is 17 amino acids. CDR3 DNA sequence: TGTGCCAGTAGTTTCCTAGCGGGGGGGGCCGAGGGGAACATTCAGTACTTC. Its protein product is CASSFLAGGAEGNIQYF.

CDR3 DNA sequence: TGTGCCAGTAGTATAGATGGTTCGGGGGGCACTGAAGCTTTCTTT. Translated, it gives CASSIDGSGGTEAFF. The genes are TRBV19 and TRBJ1-1; tentative D call: TRBD1 (5 bases). Deletions cut 0 bases from V and 4 bases from J, with 12 bases between. Germline V gene lookup returns CDR1 LNHDA and CDR2 SQIVND (reference sequence). The CDR3 is 15 residues long.

This clone was found a few times. This chain links TRBV29-1 with TRBJ2-5; D not resolved. Trimming left V 2 bases short and J 7 bases short, with 11 bases between. The CDR3 consists of 12 residues. The germline CDR1 and CDR2 sequences are SQVTM and ANQGSEA. DNA of the CDR3: TGCAGCGTTGAACGGCTTCCGGGGACCCAGTACTTC. This translates into CSVERLPGTQYF.

This clone was detected a few times. Written as DNA, the CDR3 is TGCAGCGTGGGAGGTGGACTAGCGGGAGTACCGAGCTACGAGCAGTACTTC. Translation: CSVGGGLAGVPSYEQYF. The chain combines TRBV29-1 with TRBJ2-7, with 13 bases lining up with TRBD2. This CDR3 has 17 residues. Trimming at V came to 6 bases and at J to 3 bases, leaving 14 bases not matched to a gene. Germline V gives CDR1 SQVTM, CDR2 ANQGSEA.

The J gene is TRBJ2-5, the V gene TRBV27, with TRBD2 as a possible D gene (5 bases). Trimming took 4 bases from V and 5 from J, leaving 17 bases between them. Looked up from germline, CDR1 is MNHEY and CDR2 is SMNVEV (reference sequence). There are 15 residues in the CDR3. In DNA, the CDR3 is TGTGCCAGCAGTTCAAGCGGCAGTCTCAGGGAGACCCAGTACTTC. This sequence encodes CASSSSGSLRETQYF.

This chain connects TRBV5-1 to TRBJ2-1, with 9 bases fitting TRBD2. The CDR3 has 13 residues. V was pared by 6 bases and J by 6 bases, with 4 bases of the junction left unmatched. Germline values: CDR1 SGHRS, CDR2 YFSETQ. The CDR3 loop is CASTGTSINEQFF. CDR3 sequence (DNA): TGCGCCAGCACAGGGACTAGCATCAATGAGCAGTTCTTC.

This clone appeared a few times. The chain is built from TRBV5-5 and TRBJ1-2; 7 bases fit TRBD1. V was clipped by 2 bases and J by 5 bases; unmatched bases: 6. This CDR3 has 14 amino acids. In germline, CDR1 is SGHKS, CDR2 YYEKEE (reference sequence). Here the CDR3 reads CASSLGQVTYGYTF. Written as DNA, the CDR3 is TGTGCCAGCAGCTTAGGACAGGTCACTTATGGCTACACCTTC.

This clone was seen more than once but under ten times. This chain links TRBV6-5 with TRBJ2-2; no firm D call. This CDR3 is 12 amino acids long. Trimming stripped 7 bases from V and 3 bases from J, with 6 bases between. Germline V gene data show CDR1 as MNHEY and CDR2 as SVGAGI. CDR3 DNA: TGTGCCAGCAATAGTGACACCGGGGAGCTGTTTTTT. It specifies CASNSDTGELFF.

The table lists this clone with a few counts. The V and J genes are TRBV7-6 and TRBJ2-1, with D possibly TRBD2 on 5 matching bases. From germline, CDR1 is SGHVS and CDR2 FNYEAQ. The ends were cut back, 5 bases at V and 0 bases at J, with 11 bases in the middle. CDR3 size: 15 residues. The DNA of the CDR3 is TGTGCCAGCAGCGCGGGCCCTAGCTCCTACAATGAGCAGTTCTTC. This codes for CASSAGPSSYNEQFF.